This T cell receptor (beta chain) emerged from a study of regulatory T cells in long-lasting Graves disease. Overall study: By definition, persistent Graves' disease involved antithyroid drugs for over 5 years alongside positive TSH receptor antibodies.

The CDR3 spans 16 residues. Trimming cost V 1 base and J 2 bases; bases outside gene matches: 6. The germline gives CDR1 DFQATT, CDR2 SNEGSKA (reference sequence). Arm-PCR of CDR3 regions and iRepertoire HTBI primers were the basis on which TCR beta libraries were built. In the original processing: Across all samples, more than 60 TRBV segments and 15 or so TRBJ segments were identified. TCRdb re-called the multiplex PCR reads with MiXCR, one entry per CDR3 protein. The V and J calls follow TCRdb's processing rather than the paper's. The table shows fewer than 600,000 distinct CDR3 sequences, with approximately 23% occurring only once. The time point is: persistent/refractory GD, antithyroid drugs over 5 years with positive TRAb. From PBMCs, RNA was extracted and then used to make the TCR library. Diagnosing Graves' disease relied on the American Thyroid Association guidelines.

This receptor was obtained from a female donor with Graves disease. The chain uses TRBV20-1 and TRBJ1-5, with 9 nucleotides matching TRBD1. Source: peripheral blood mononuclear cells (PBMCs), taken when the disease was refractory, from a patient treated with antithyroid drugs. CDR3 DNA: TGCAGTGCTAGAGGGGACAGGGCCGGCGGCAATCAGCCCCAGCATTTT. Amino acid sequence: CSARGDRAGGNQPQHF.